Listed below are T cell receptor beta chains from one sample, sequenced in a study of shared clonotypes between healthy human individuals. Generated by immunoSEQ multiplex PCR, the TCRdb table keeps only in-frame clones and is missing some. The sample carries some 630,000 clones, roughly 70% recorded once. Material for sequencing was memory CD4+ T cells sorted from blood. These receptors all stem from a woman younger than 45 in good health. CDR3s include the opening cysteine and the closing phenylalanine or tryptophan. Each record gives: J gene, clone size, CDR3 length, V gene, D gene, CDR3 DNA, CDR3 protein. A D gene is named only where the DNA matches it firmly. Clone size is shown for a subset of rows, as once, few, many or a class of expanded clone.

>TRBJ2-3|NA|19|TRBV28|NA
TGTGCCAGCAGTTTTCCTCTTACGATCGTGGGACCGCCCACAGATACGCAGTATTTT
CASSFPLTIVGPPTDTQYF
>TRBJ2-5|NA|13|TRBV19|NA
TGTGCCAGTAGTATCTCGGAGCAAGAGACCCAGTACTTC
CASSISEQETQYF
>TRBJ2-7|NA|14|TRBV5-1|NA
TGCGCCAGCAAATATCAAATAGAGGCCTACGAGCAGTACTTC
CASKYQIEAYEQYF
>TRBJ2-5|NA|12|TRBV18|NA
TGTGCCAGCTCACCCGGGTCGGAGACCCAGTACTTC
CASSPGSETQYF
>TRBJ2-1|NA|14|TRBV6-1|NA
TGTGCCACCCTGCCAGACTCTAGACTCCATGAGCAGTTCTTC
CATLPDSRLHEQFF
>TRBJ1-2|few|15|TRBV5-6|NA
TGTGCCAGCAGCTTGTGGGCAGGGGTTACCTATGGCTACACCTTC
CASSLWAGVTYGYTF
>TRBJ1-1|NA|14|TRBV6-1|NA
TGTGCCAGCAGTGAAAGGGGCCTGAACACTGAAGCTTTCTTT
CASSERGLNTEAFF
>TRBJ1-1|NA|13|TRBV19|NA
TGTGCCAGTAACGGAAACATGAACACTGAAGCTTTCTTT
CASNGNMNTEAFF
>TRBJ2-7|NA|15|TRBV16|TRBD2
TGTGCCAGCAGCCAAGCTAGCGGGGGAACCTACGAGCAGTACTTC
CASSQASGGTYEQYF
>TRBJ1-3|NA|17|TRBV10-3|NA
TGTGCCATCAGTGAGTCAGGCAGGCGCTACTCTGGAAACACCATATATTTT
CAISESGRRYSGNTIYF
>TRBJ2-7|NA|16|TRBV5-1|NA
TGCGCCAGCAGCTTGGCCTTGGCAGACTATACCTACGAGCAGTACTTC
CASSLALADYTYEQYF
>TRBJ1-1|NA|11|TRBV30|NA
TGTATTATACAGGGGAACACTGAAGCTTTCTTT
CIIQGNTEAFF
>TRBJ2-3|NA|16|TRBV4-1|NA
TGCGCCAGCAGCCAAAGGTACGACACCAGCACAGATACGCAGTATTTT
CASSQRYDTSTDTQYF
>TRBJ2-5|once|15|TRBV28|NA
TGTGCCAGCAGTTCACCCCTCGGGGCGCGAGAGACCCAGTACTTC
CASSSPLGARETQYF
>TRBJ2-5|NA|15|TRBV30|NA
TGTGCCTGGAGTGCTGGTTTAGCATCGGATGGGACCCAGTACTTC
CAWSAGLASDGTQYF
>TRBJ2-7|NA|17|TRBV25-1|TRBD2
TGTGCCAGCAGTGATCACCGACTAGCGGGGAGGTCCTACGAGCAGTACTTC
CASSDHRLAGRSYEQYF
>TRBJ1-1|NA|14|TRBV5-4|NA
TGTGCCAGCAGCTTGCTGGGGATGAACACTGAAGCTTTCTTT
CASSLLGMNTEAFF
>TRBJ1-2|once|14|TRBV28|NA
TGTGCCAGCAGCCCGGGTCAGGTACGCTATGGCTACACCTTC
CASSPGQVRYGYTF
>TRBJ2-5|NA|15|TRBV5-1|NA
TGCGCCAGCAGCTTGTCGGGGGAGCACCAAGAGACCCAGTACTTC
CASSLSGEHQETQYF
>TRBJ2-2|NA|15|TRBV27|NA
TGTGCCAGCAGTTTATCGGCTCGGAGTACCGGGGAGCTGTTTTTT
CASSLSARSTGELFF
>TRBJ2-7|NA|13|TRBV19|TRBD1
TGTGCCAGTAGTATTCAGGGGGTCTACGAGCAGTACTTC
CASSIQGVYEQYF
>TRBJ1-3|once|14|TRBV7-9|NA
TGTGCCAGCAGCCTGTCGGGGGGATGGAACACCATATATTTT
CASSLSGGWNTIYF
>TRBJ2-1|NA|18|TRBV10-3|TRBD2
TGTGCCATCAGTGAGTCCCCCGGGGGGGAGGCCCTCTACAATGAGCAGTTCTTC
CAISESPGGEALYNEQFF
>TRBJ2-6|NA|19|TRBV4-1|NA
TGCGCCAGCAGCCAAGATCGAAGGGGCGCGAGCCTCGGGGCCAACGTCCTGACTTTC
CASSQDRRGASLGANVLTF
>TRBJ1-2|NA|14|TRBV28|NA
TGTGCCGGTAATACGGGACCGATCAACTATGGCTACACCTTC
CAGNTGPINYGYTF
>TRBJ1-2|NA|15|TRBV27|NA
TGTGCCAGCAGTTCCACATACACAGGTACCGGGGGTTACACCTTC
CASSSTYTGTGGYTF
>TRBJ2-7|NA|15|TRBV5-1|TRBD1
TGCGCCAGCAGCTTGACAGGGGAGATCTCCTACGAGCAGTACTTC
CASSLTGEISYEQYF
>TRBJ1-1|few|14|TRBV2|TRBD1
TGTGCCAGAGAACCGGGACAGGGGGCGATTGAAGCTTTCTTT
CAREPGQGAIEAFF
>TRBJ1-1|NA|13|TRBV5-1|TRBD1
TGCGCCAGCAGCAGAGGGGGCAACACTGAAGCTTTCTTT
CASSRGGNTEAFF
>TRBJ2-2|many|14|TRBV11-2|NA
TGTGCCAGCAGCTTAGATTTCTTCGCGGGGGAGCTGTTTTTT
CASSLDFFAGELFF
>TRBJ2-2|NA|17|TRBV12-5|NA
TGTGCTAGTGGTTTGACAGGGATTGGAGCGAACACCGGGGAGCTGTTTTTT
CASGLTGIGANTGELFF
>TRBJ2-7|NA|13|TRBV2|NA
TGTGCCAGCAGTGAAAACACAGTACTCGAGCAGTACTTC
CASSENTVLEQYF
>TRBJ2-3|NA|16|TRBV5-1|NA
TGCGCCAGCAGCTTGGCCATAGGACCCGCTGGCGATACGCAGTATTTT
CASSLAIGPAGDTQYF
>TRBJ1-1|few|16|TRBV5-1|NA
TGCGCCAGCAGCTCGGCTTCCGGGTCCGGGGGCACTGAAGCTTTCTTT
CASSSASGSGGTEAFF
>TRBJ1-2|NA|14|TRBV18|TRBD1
TGTGCCAGCTCACCGTTGGGACAGGAATATGGCTACACCTTC
CASSPLGQEYGYTF
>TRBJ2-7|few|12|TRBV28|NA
TGTGCCTCTCGAATTCCACCCTACGAGCAGTACTTC
CASRIPPYEQYF
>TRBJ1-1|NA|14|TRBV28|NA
TGTGCCAGCAGACCCGGGACACCGAACACTGAAGCTTTCTTT
CASRPGTPNTEAFF
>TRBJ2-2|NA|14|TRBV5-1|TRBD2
TGCGCCAGCAGCTTGATAGCGGGAGACGGGGAGCTGTTTTTT
CASSLIAGDGELFF
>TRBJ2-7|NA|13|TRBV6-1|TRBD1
TGTGCAAGCGCGGCAGGGGGCTCCTACGAGCAGTACTTC
CASAAGGSYEQYF
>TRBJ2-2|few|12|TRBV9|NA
TGTGCCAGCAGCGCCCTCACCGGGGAGCTGTTTTTT
CASSALTGELFF
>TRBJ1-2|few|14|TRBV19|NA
TGTGCCAGTAGTATCTCCCGGGACAAGGTGCGCTACACCTTC
CASSISRDKVRYTF
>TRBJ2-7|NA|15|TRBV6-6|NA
TGTGCCAGCAGTCCCGTACAGGATTCCTCCTACGAGCAGTACTTC
CASSPVQDSSYEQYF
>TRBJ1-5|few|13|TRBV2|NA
TGTGCCAGCTCCCCAGGGATCAATCAGCCCCAGCATTTT
CASSPGINQPQHF
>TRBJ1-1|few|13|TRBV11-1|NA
TGTGCCAGCAGCCCACAACGCGACACTGAAGCTTTCTTT
CASSPQRDTEAFF
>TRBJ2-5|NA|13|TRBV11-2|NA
TGTGCCAGCACCAGGACGGGTCAAGAGACCCAGTACTTC
CASTRTGQETQYF
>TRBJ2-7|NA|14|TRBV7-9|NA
TGTGCCAGGGCCCTAGGTCCAAACTCCTACGAGCAGTACTTC
CARALGPNSYEQYF
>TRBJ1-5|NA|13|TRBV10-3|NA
TGTGCCATCAGTGTTAATAGCAATCAGCCCCAGCATTTT
CAISVNSNQPQHF
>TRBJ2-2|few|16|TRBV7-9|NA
TGTGCCAGCAGCCCCGGGATCGACCTAAGGACCGGGGAGCTGTTTTTT
CASSPGIDLRTGELFF
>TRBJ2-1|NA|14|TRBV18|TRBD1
TGTGCCAGCTCACGAGACAGGGTAAACAATGAGCAGTTCTTC
CASSRDRVNNEQFF
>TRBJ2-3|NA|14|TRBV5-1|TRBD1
TGCGCCAGCGAAGGGGACAGGTCGATAGATACGCAGTATTTT
CASEGDRSIDTQYF
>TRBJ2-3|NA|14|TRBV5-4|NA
TGTGCCAGCAGCCTTAGTGGGAGGGGGGATACGCAGTATTTT
CASSLSGRGDTQYF
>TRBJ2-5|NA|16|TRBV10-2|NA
TGCGCCAGCAGTCGGGGTTTGTCACATAATCAAGAGACCCAGTACTTC
CASSRGLSHNQETQYF
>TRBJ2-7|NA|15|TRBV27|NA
TGTGCCAGCAGTTACCTCCCCGTCTATTACTACGAGCAGTACTTC
CASSYLPVYYYEQYF
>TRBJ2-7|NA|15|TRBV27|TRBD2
TGTGCCAGCAGGAGGGGACTAGCGGGTATCTACGAGCAGTACTTC
CASRRGLAGIYEQYF
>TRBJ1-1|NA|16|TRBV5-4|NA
TGTGCCAGCAGCCCGGCGGGGGCAGGGACGAACACTGAAGCTTTCTTT
CASSPAGAGTNTEAFF
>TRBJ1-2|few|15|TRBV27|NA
TGTGCCAGCAGTTCTACCCACAGAGGCGACTATGGCTACACCTTC
CASSSTHRGDYGYTF
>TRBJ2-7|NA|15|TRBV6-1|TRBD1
TGTGCCAGCAGTGTAGAGACAGGGGCGGTCTACGAGCAGTACTTC
CASSVETGAVYEQYF
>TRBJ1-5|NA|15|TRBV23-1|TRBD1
TGCGCCAGCAGAAAAAGGTACAGGGGAGGACAGCCCCAGCATTTT
CASRKRYRGGQPQHF
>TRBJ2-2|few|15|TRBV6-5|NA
TGTGCCAGCAGTTACGTTGGCAGGGGAAGCGGGGAGCTGTTTTTT
CASSYVGRGSGELFF
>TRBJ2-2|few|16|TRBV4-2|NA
TGTGCCAGCAGCCGAGCAACGGGAGAGGTGGCCGGGGAGCTGTTTTTT
CASSRATGEVAGELFF